Shown below are 23 T cell receptor beta chains from a single sample sequenced in a study of blood T cell repertoires in COVID-19. Clones were read by immunoSEQ multiplex PCR, and TCRdb kept only the in-frame ones, dropping some. This table holds about 98,000 clones, about 81% found once. The sequenced sample consisted of peripheral blood. These receptors were collected from a man between 60 and 70 years old with acute or convalescent COVID-19.

This chain uses TRBV29-1 with TRBJ1-1; 11 positions match TRBD1. V was clipped by 3 bases and J by 5 bases; unmatched bases: 2. The CDR3 spans 13 residues. In germline, CDR1 is SQVTM, CDR2 ANQGSEA. The CDR3 is CSVEGDRGTEAFF. The CDR3 DNA reads as TGCAGCGTTGAGGGGGACAGGGGGACTGAAGCTTTCTTT.

CDR3 residues: CASSLGILASGGAETQYF. The DNA for the CDR3 is TGTGCCAGCAGCTTAGGGATACTGGCTAGTGGAGGGGCGGAGACCCAGTACTTC. This rearrangement joins TRBV11-2 to TRBJ2-5; D might be TRBD2 (6 bases). This CDR3 comprises 18 residues. Trimming shortened V by 1 base and J by 5 bases, and 23 bases separated the two germline ends. The germline gives CDR1 SGHAT, CDR2 FQNNGV. Filled out from reference TRBV11-2 and TRBJ2-5, the complete variable domain reads EAGVAQSPRYKIIEKRQSVAFWCNPISGHATLYWYQQILGQGPKLLIQFQNNGVVDDSQLPKDRFSAERLKGVDSTLKIQPAKLEDSAVYLCASSLGILASGGAETQYFGPGTRLLVL.

V usage is TRBV29-1 and J usage is TRBJ2-3; D call uncertain. CDR3 length equals 14 residues. V shed 6 bases and J shed 6 bases, with 19 bases lying between them. CDR1 and CDR2 from the germline V gene are SQVTM and ANQGSEA. The CDR3 reads CSVNPGSTRDTQYF. For the CDR3, the DNA is TGCAGCGTCAACCCCGGGTCCACGAGGGATACGCAGTATTTT.

In this sample, this clone turned up a few times. The V gene is TRBV5-6, the J gene TRBJ2-7; perhaps TRBD1 as D (7 bases). The CDR3 runs 13 residues. Germline lookup yields CDR1 SGHDT and CDR2 YYEEEE. Trimming removed 2 bases from V and 6 bases from J, with 12 bases in between. The CDR3 sequence is CASSFGGGAEQYV. In DNA, the CDR3 is TGTGCCAGCAGCTTCGGAGGGGGCGCCGAGCAGTACGTC.

The CDR3 region is CASSLAGFGREQYF. The CDR3 bases are TGTGCCAGCAGCTTAGCAGGTTTTGGTAGGGAGCAGTACTTC. The V and J genes are TRBV13 and TRBJ2-7, with D hard to call. The CDR3 is made up of 14 amino acids. Looked up from germline, CDR1 is PRHDT and CDR2 is FYEKMQ (reference sequence). V was trimmed by 1 base and J by 7 bases, leaving 14 bases between them. Full variable domain (rest looked up from reference TRBV13 and TRBJ2-7): AAGVIQSPRHLIKEKRETATLKCYPIPRHDTVYWYQQGPGQDPQFLISFYEKMQSDKGSIPDRFSAQQFSDYHSELNMSSLELGDSALYFCASSLAGFGREQYFGPGTRLTVT.

V and J are TRBV6-5 and TRBJ1-1; 7 bases are a match to TRBD1. J gave up 5 bases and V 5 bases, and 8 bases lay outside the gene matches. CDR3 length: 14 residues. Germline V gene sequence: CDR1 MNHEY, CDR2 SVGAGI. Here the CDR3 DNA reads TGTGCCAGCAGTCCATACAGGGGCGGAACTGAAGCTTTCTTT. It specifies CASSPYRGGTEAFF.

This chain uses TRBV4-2 with TRBJ1-4; a possible D gene is TRBD1 (6 bases). The CDR3 is 15 residues long. The V gene lost 2 bases and the J gene lost 8 bases, with 15 bases spanning the gap. Germline loops: CDR1 LGHNA, CDR2 YNFKEQ. CDR3: CASSQPGHINEKLFF. CDR3 nucleotide sequence: TGTGCCAGCAGCCAACCGGGACATATTAACGAAAAACTGTTTTTT.

The chain is built from TRBV7-9 and TRBJ2-1; D might be TRBD1 (5 bases). In germline, CDR1 is SEHNR, CDR2 FQNEAQ (reference sequence). V lost 3 bases, J lost 5 bases, and 14 bases lay in between. The CDR3 sequence is 15 residues long. CDR3 sequence: CASSLTDSLNNEQFF. The DNA for the CDR3 is TGTGCCAGCAGCTTGACTGACAGTTTGAACAATGAGCAGTTCTTC.

This clone was recorded once. V is TRBV3-1 (or the pseudogene TRBV3-2) and J is TRBJ2-3, with D possibly TRBD1 on 8 matching bases. With 7 bases removed from V and 1 base from J, the gap between germline ends came to 18 bases. CDR3 size: 16 residues. Germline assignment: CDR1 LGHDT and CDR2 YNNKEL (reference sequence). In nucleotides, the CDR3 is TGTGCCAGCACCCTTAGGACAGGGAGGGGCACAGATACGCAGTATTTT. Translating it yields CASTLRTGRGTDTQYF.

The chain couples TRBV7-3 to TRBJ2-1, with 11 bases identical to TRBD2. Per the germline V gene, CDR1 is SGHTA and CDR2 is FQGTGA. V lost 3 bases and J lost 7; bases outside the gene matches: 5. The CDR3 covers 15 residues. In DNA form, the CDR3 reads TGTGCCAGCAGCTTTGATAGCGGGGGGGCGAATGAGCAGTTCTTC. This encodes CASSFDSGGANEQFF.

The chain uses TRBV4-1 and TRBJ2-5; TRBD2 matches at 12 bases. The CDR3 is 18 amino acids. The germline gives CDR1 MGHRA, CDR2 YSYEKL. Unmatched junction bases numbered 10, after V lost 1 base and J lost 4 bases. The CDR3 DNA reads TGCGCCAGCAGCCAAGGCCTAGCGGGGGGGCCAGGTCGAGAGACCCAGTACTTC. This translates into CASSQGLAGGPGRETQYF.

The chain links TRBV7-2 to TRBJ1-6; 7 bases line up with TRBD1. Trimming removed 3 bases from V and 6 bases from J; junction bases left unmatched: 2. Germline values: CDR1 SGHTA, CDR2 FQGNSA. This CDR3 has 14 residues. The chain's CDR3 is CASSLGTVNSPLHF. The CDR3 region has the DNA TGTGCCAGCAGCTTGGGGACAGTTAATTCACCCCTCCACTTT.

This chain links TRBV2 with TRBJ2-5; 10 bases fit TRBD2. J lost 4 bases, V lost 7 bases, and 12 bases had no gene match. There are 16 residues in the CDR3. Germline V gives CDR1 SNHLY, CDR2 FYNNEI. The CDR3 DNA is TGTGCCAGCAATTCGGGGAGCGGGGGGGCCAGAGAGACCCAGTACTTC. Translation: CASNSGSGGARETQYF.

This clone has a single count. V is TRBV30 and J is TRBJ1-1; unclear D gene. Germline V gives CDR1 GTSNPN, CDR2 SVGIG (reference sequence). This CDR3 contains 10 residues. Trimming removed 3 bases at V and 10 bases at J, with 9 bases between. CDR3 region: CAWRREVAFF. The CDR3 bases are TGTGCCTGGAGACGGGAGGTAGCTTTCTTT.

For the CDR3, the DNA is TGTGCCAGTAGTAAGGGGGCAACTAATGAAAAACTGTTTTTT. This codes for CASSKGATNEKLFF. The rearrangement uses TRBV19 and TRBJ1-4, with D tentatively TRBD1 (6 bases). Per the germline V gene, CDR1 is LNHDA and CDR2 is SQIVND (reference sequence). The CDR3 runs to 14 residues. V was cut by 4 bases and J by 0 bases, with 6 bases left in between.

The chain employs TRBV28 and TRBJ1-2; 7 bases align to TRBD1. The CDR3 consists of 16 residues. V shed 6 bases and J 1 base; nucleotides not matched to a gene: 11. The germline V gene has CDR1 MDHEN and CDR2 SYDVKM. The chain's CDR3 is CASRATGQRINYGYTF. The DNA for the CDR3 is TGTGCCAGCAGAGCAACGGGACAGAGAATTAACTATGGCTACACCTTC.

This rearrangement joins TRBV19 to TRBJ2-3, with 7 nucleotides matching TRBD1. V was pared by 5 bases and J by 0 bases, with 5 bases of the junction left unmatched. The CDR3 length is 15 residues. CDR1 is LNHDA, CDR2 SQIVND, per germline (reference sequence). CDR3 loop: CASSDWDSSTDTQYF. CDR3 in DNA: TGTGCCAGTAGTGACTGGGACAGCAGCACAGATACGCAGTATTTT.

This sequence joins TRBV11-3 and TRBJ1-2; 9 bases align to TRBD1. The trim removed 4 bases at V and 6 bases at J, leaving 12 bases unmatched. The germline V gene encodes CDR1 SGHNT and CDR2 YENEEA. The CDR3 covers 16 residues. This CDR3 reads CASSSFRDRAADGYTF. The CDR3 DNA reads as TGTGCCAGCAGCTCTTTCCGGGACAGGGCAGCTGATGGCTACACCTTC.

The chain joins TRBV13 to TRBJ2-3; a possible D gene is TRBD2 (6 bases). The CDR3 length is 16 residues. Germline V CDR1 and CDR2: PRHDT, FYEKMQ (reference sequence). V dropped 1 base and J dropped 5 bases, with 16 bases sitting between them. CDR3 sequence reads: CASSLVGTAIQDTQYF. CDR3 in DNA: TGTGCCAGCAGCTTAGTAGGGACTGCAATCCAAGATACGCAGTATTTT.

This CDR3 reads CASRYRGQGGYTF. The DNA for the CDR3 is TGTGCCAGCAGATACAGGGGGCAAGGTGGCTACACCTTC. The V call is TRBV12-3 or TRBV12-4, the J call TRBJ1-2; 9 nucleotides match TRBD1. J lost 7 bases, V lost 6 bases, and 6 bases had no gene match. The CDR3 has 13 amino acids.

Only one count was recorded for this clone. The chain couples TRBV30 to TRBJ1-2, with 8 bases lining up with TRBD1. The junction had 4 bases not matched to a gene; V was cut back by 1 base and J by 3 bases. CDR1 and CDR2 (germline): GTSNPN, SVGIG (reference sequence). The CDR3 has 14 amino acids. CDR3 in DNA: TGTGCCTGGAGTGCCGACAGGGGTGACTATGGCTACACCTTC. Translating it yields CAWSADRGDYGYTF.

This chain joins TRBV19 and TRBJ1-4; TRBD1 might be the D (5 bases). Looked up from germline, CDR1 is LNHDA and CDR2 is SQIVND (reference sequence). Trimming took 3 bases from V and 7 from J, leaving 18 bases between them. The CDR3 runs 16 residues. The CDR3, as DNA: TGTGCCAGTAGTATTTTTGGGGCAGGGAGGGGTGAAAAACTGTTTTTT. This sequence encodes CASSIFGAGRGEKLFF.

This clone was observed a handful of times. The chain combines TRBV19 with TRBJ1-2, with 10 bases that match TRBD1. The CDR3 is 15 amino acids. Germline V CDR1 and CDR2: LNHDA, SQIVND (reference sequence). Trimming took 6 bases from V and 2 from J; bases not matched to a gene: 6. The CDR3 loop is CASREGQGINYGYTF. In DNA, the CDR3 is TGTGCCAGTAGGGAGGGACAGGGGATCAACTATGGCTACACCTTC.